These T cell receptor beta chains were read from a single sample in a study of blood T cell repertoires in COVID-19. Clones were sequenced by immunoSEQ multiplex PCR, and TCRdb holds only the in-frame ones, with some missing. The table has roughly 81,000 clones, approximately 90% seen once. Sequencing used peripheral blood. The source is a man aged 25-40 years with acute or convalescent COVID-19. Each CDR3 is given with its conserved first and last residue. The order of the fields is J gene, V gene, clone size, D gene, CDR3 DNA, CDR3 protein. D genes are given only for firm matches. Not all rows give a size; the values are once, few, many and, for expanded clones, a class.

TRBJ1-5	TRBV6-5	NA	TRBD1	TGTGCCAGCAGTTCGGACAGGGATCAGCCCCAGCATTTT	CASSSDRDQPQHF
TRBJ1-1	TRBV11-1	NA	TRBD1	TGTGCCAGCATGGGACAGGGAGGGCGGACAGCTTTCTTT	CASMGQGGRTAFF
TRBJ1-2	TRBV9	few	TRBD1	TGTGCCAGCAGCCCCGGGGACAGTCTCTATGGCTACACCTTC	CASSPGDSLYGYTF
TRBJ1-2	TRBV6-1	NA	NA	TGTGCCAGCAGTTTCCAGGAGGGCGGCTACACCTTC	CASSFQEGGYTF
TRBJ2-1	TRBV28	NA	NA	TGTGCCAGCACCGGAAGAACAGTAAACAATGAGCAGTTCTTC	CASTGRTVNNEQFF
TRBJ1-1	TRBV29-1	NA	NA	TGCAGCGTCCGGGACACAAACACTGAAGCTTTCTTT	CSVRDTNTEAFF
TRBJ1-2	TRBV29-1	once	NA	TGCAGCGTTGGACCGGACGGCCAGGGGCTAGGCTACACCTTC	CSVGPDGQGLGYTF
TRBJ1-2	TRBV5-6	NA	TRBD1	TGTGCCAGCAGCGGGGACAGGGGGAACTATGGCTACACCTTC	CASSGDRGNYGYTF
TRBJ2-3	TRBV5-6	NA	NA	TGTGCCAGCAGTTCCTGGGCCGGGGGTGGAGATACGCAGTATTTT	CASSSWAGGGDTQYF
TRBJ2-7	TRBV5-1	NA	NA	TGCGCCAGCAGCCCAATCCAGGCAGACTACGAGCAGTACTTC	CASSPIQADYEQYF